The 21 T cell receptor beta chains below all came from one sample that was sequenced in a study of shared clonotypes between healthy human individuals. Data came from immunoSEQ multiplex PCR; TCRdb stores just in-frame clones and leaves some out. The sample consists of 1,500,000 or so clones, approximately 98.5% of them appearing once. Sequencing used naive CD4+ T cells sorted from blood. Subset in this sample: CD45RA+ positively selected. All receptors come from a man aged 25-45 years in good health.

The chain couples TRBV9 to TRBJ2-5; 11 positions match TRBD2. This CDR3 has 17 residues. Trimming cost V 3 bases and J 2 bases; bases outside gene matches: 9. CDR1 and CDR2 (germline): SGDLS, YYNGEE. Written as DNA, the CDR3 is TGTGCCAGCAGCGCCTGGCTAGCGGGAGGAAATCAAGAGACCCAGTACTTC. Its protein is CASSAWLAGGNQETQYF.

The CDR3 DNA reads as TGCGCCAGCAGCAGGGTGCCGGGAGGGCCGGGTAATGAGCAGTTCTTC. Its translation is CASSRVPGGPGNEQFF. The V call is TRBV5-1, the J call TRBJ2-1, with 8 bases identical to TRBD2. J was trimmed by 7 bases and V by 4 bases; bases with no gene match: 13. The germline V gene has CDR1 SGHRS and CDR2 YFSETQ. The CDR3 totals 16 residues.

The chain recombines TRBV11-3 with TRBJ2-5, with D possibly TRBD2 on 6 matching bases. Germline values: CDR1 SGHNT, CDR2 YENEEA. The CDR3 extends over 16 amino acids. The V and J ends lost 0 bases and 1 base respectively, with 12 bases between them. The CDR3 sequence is CASSLEGRRGQETQYF. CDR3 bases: TGTGCCAGCAGCTTAGAAGGGCGGCGGGGCCAAGAGACCCAGTACTTC.

The CDR3 nucleotides read TGTGCCAGCAGCTTAGCGGTTGGCCGGGGTACAGATACGCAGTATTTT. Translation gives CASSLAVGRGTDTQYF. The chain is built from TRBV11-3 and TRBJ2-3, with D possibly being TRBD2 (5 bases). The CDR3 is 16 amino acids. Germline loops: CDR1 SGHNT, CDR2 YENEEA. V was trimmed by 1 base and J by 3 bases, leaving 14 bases between them.

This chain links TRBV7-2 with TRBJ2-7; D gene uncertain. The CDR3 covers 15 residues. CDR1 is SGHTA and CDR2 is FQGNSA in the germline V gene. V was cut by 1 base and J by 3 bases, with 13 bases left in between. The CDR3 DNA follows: TGTGCCAGCAGCTTAGGGGGATGGGCCAGCTACGAGCAGTACTTC. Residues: CASSLGGWASYEQYF. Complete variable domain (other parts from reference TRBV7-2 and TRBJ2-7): GAGVSQSPSNKVTEKGKDVELRCDPISGHTALYWYRQSLGQGLEFLIYFQGNSAPDKSGLPSDRFSAERTGGSVSTLTIQRTQQEDSAVYLCASSLGGWASYEQYFGPGTRLTVT.

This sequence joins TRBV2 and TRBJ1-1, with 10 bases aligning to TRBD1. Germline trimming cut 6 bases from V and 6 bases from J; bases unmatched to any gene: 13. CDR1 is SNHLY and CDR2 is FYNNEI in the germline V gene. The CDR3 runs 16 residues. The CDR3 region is CASRETGGAGKAEAFF. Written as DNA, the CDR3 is TGTGCCAGCAGGGAGACAGGGGGCGCAGGGAAAGCTGAAGCTTTCTTT.

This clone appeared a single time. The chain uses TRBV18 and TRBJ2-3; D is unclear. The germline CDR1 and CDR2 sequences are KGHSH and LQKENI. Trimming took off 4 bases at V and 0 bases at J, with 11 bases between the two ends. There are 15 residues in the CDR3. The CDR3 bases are TGTGCCAGCTCACAAAATGGGCATAGCACAGATACGCAGTATTTT. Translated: CASSQNGHSTDTQYF.

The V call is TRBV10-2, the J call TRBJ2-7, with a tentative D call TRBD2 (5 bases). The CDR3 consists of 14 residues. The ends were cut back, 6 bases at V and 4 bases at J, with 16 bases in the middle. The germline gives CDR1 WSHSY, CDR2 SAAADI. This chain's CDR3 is CASRGGSYPYEQYF. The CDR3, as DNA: TGCGCCAGCAGAGGCGGGTCCTACCCGTACGAGCAGTACTTC.

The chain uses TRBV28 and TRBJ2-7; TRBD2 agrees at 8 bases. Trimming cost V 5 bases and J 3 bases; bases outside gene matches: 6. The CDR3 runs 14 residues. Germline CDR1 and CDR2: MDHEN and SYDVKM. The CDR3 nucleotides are TGTGCCAGCAGTCCTCCGGGACTAGTCTACGAGCAGTACTTC. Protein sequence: CASSPPGLVYEQYF.

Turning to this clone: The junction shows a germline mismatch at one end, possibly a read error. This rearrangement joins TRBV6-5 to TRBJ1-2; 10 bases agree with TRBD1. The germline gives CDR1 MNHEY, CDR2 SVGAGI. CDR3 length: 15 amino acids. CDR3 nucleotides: TGTGCCAGCAGCGCGCACCCATCGACAGGGGGCGCGGGATCCTTC. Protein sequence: CASSAHPSTGGAGSF.

In DNA form, the CDR3 reads TGTGCCTGGAGTACGTCTACGTACAATGAGCAGTTCTTC. Translated: CAWSTSTYNEQFF. The chain couples TRBV30 to TRBJ2-1; D gene unclear. The CDR3 totals 13 residues. Trimming cost V 2 bases and J 4 bases, with 9 bases left between them. Germline V gene sequence: CDR1 GTSNPN, CDR2 SVGIG (reference sequence).

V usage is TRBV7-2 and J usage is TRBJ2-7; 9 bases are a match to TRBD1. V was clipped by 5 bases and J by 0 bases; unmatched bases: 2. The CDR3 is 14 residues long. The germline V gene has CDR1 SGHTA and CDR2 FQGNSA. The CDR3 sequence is CASSQDRGSYEQYF. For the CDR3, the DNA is TGTGCCAGCAGCCAGGACAGGGGCTCCTACGAGCAGTACTTC.

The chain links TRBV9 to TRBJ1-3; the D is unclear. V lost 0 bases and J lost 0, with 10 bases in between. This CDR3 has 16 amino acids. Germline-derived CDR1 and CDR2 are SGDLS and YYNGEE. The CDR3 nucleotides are TGTGCCAGCAGCGTAGGCCCCGTCAGCTCTGGAAACACCATATATTTT. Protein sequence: CASSVGPVSSGNTIYF.

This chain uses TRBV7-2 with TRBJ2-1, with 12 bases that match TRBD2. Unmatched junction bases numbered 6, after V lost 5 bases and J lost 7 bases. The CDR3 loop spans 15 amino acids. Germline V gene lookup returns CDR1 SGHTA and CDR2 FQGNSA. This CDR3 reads CASSMTSGSPNEQFF. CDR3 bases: TGTGCCAGCAGCATGACTAGCGGGAGCCCGAATGAGCAGTTCTTC. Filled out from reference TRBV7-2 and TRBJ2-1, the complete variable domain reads GAGVSQSPSNKVTEKGKDVELRCDPISGHTALYWYRQSLGQGLEFLIYFQGNSAPDKSGLPSDRFSAERTGGSVSTLTIQRTQQEDSAVYLCASSMTSGSPNEQFFGPGTRLTVL.

The CDR3 region is CASSLSGQVVWGTDTQYF. The CDR3 region has the DNA TGTGCCAGCAGCTTATCTGGCCAGGTTGTTTGGGGCACAGATACGCAGTATTTT. J is TRBJ2-3 and V is TRBV7-2, with D uncertain. From germline, CDR1 is SGHTA and CDR2 FQGNSA. The CDR3 is made up of 18 amino acids. With 2 bases removed from V and 1 base from J, the gap between germline ends came to 19 bases.

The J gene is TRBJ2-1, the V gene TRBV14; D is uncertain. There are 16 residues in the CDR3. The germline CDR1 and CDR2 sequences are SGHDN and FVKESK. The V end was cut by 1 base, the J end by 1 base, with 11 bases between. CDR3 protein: CASSQVWQTSYNEQFF. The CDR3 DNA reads TGTGCCAGCAGCCAAGTGTGGCAGACTTCCTACAATGAGCAGTTCTTC.

The CDR3 DNA reads as TGTGCCAGCAGCTCCAGACTAGCGGGAGTTGCGAATGAGCAGTTCTTC. Protein: CASSSRLAGVANEQFF. The rearrangement uses TRBV7-8 and TRBJ2-1; 12 nucleotides agree with TRBD2. V lost 4 bases, J lost 7 bases, and 8 bases stayed unmatched. Per germline, CDR1 SGHVS and CDR2 FQNEAQ. CDR3 length: 16 amino acids. Based on the CDR3 plus reference TRBV7-8 and TRBJ2-1, the full variable domain is GAGVSQSPRYKVAKRGQDVALRCDPISGHVSLFWYQQALGQGPEFLTYFQNEAQLDKSGLPSDRFFAERPEGSVSTLKIQRTQQEDSAVYLCASSSRLAGVANEQFFGPGTRLTVL.

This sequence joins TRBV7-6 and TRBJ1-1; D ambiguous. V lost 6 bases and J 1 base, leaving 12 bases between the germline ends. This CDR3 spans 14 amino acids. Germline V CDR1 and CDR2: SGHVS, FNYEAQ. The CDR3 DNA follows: TGTGCCAGCAGTTTTCAATTTGGGAACACTGAAGCTTTCTTT. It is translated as CASSFQFGNTEAFF.

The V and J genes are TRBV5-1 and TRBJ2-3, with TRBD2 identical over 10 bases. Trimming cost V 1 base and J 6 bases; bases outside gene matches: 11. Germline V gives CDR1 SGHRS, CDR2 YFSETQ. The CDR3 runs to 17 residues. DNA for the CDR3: TGCGCCAGCAGCTTGACAGCGGGAGGGCCCCTCCCGGATACGCAGTATTTT. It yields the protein CASSLTAGGPLPDTQYF.

As DNA, the CDR3 is TGCAGCGTCCTGGGACAGGGGTGGGAGACCCAGTACTTC. This sequence encodes CSVLGQGWETQYF. The gene calls are TRBV29-1 and TRBJ2-5, with 10 nucleotides matching TRBD1. V was clipped by 6 bases and J by 5 bases; unmatched bases: 6. Germline V gene data show CDR1 as SQVTM and CDR2 as ANQGSEA. The CDR3 is 13 amino acids. The whole variable domain, filled in from reference TRBV29-1 and TRBJ2-5, reads SAVISQKPSRDICQRGTSLTIQCQVDSQVTMMFWYRQQPGQSLTLIATANQGSEATYESGFVIDKFPISRPNLTFSTLTVSNMSPEDSSIYLCSVLGQGWETQYFGPGTRLLVL.

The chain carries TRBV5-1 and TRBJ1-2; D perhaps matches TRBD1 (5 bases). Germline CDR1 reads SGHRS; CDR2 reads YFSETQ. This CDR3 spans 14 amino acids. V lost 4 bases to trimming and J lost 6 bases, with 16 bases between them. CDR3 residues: CASSLWDDSDGYTF. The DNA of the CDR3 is TGCGCCAGCAGCCTGTGGGACGACTCCGATGGCTACACCTTC.